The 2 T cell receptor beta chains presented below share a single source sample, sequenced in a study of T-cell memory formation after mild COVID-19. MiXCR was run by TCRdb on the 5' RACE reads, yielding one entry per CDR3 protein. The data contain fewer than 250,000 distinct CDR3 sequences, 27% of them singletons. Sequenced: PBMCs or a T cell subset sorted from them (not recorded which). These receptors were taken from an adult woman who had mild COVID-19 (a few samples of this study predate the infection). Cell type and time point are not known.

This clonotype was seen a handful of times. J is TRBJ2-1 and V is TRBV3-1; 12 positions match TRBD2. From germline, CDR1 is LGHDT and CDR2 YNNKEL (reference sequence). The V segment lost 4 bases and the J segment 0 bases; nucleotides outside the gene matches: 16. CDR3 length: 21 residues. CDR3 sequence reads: CASSLTAGLAGPSHSYNEQFF. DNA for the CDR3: TGTGCCAGCAGCCTAACCGCCGGACTAGCGGGACCCTCTCACTCCTACAATGAGCAGTTCTTC.

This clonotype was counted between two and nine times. The CDR3 loop is CAWTSGNVEQYF. The CDR3 nucleotides read TGTGCCTGGACTAGCGGGAACGTCGAGCAGTACTTC. J is TRBJ2-7 and V is TRBV30, with 9 bases matching TRBD2. CDR3 length: 12 residues. With V trimmed by 4 bases and J by 6 bases, 4 bases remained unmatched. Germline V gives CDR1 GTSNPN, CDR2 SVGIG (reference sequence).